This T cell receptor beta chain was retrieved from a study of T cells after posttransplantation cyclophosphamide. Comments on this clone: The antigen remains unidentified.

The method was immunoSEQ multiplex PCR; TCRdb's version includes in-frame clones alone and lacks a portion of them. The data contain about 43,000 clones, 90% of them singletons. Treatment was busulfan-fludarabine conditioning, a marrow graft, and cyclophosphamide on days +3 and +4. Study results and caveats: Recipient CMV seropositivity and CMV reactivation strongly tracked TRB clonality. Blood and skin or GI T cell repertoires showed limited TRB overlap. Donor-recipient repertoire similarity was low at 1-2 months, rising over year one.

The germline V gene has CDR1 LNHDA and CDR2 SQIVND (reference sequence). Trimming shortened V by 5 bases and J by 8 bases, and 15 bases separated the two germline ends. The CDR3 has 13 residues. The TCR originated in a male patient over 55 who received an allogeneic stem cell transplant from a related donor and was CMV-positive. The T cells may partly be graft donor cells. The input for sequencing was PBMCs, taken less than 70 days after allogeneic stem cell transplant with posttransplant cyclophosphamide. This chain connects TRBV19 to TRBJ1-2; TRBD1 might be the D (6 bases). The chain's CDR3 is CASSPTGLWGYTF. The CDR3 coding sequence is TGTGCCAGTAGTCCGACAGGATTATGGGGCTACACCTTC.